The 13 T cell receptor beta chains listed next were all sequenced from one sample in a study of blood T cells in healthy people across ages. Alongside a J-beta primer mix, a sample-barcoded 5' primer served in a second PCR lasting roughly 7 to 11 cycles. TCRdb itself ran the 5' RACE reads through MiXCR, one entry per CDR3 protein. The sample records 850,000 to 1,000,000 distinct CDR3 sequences, about 51% being singletons. Sequencing was performed on blood. The receptors stem from an older woman in good health.

The rearrangement links TRBV6-1 to TRBJ2-1, with TRBD2 matching over 11 bases. V dropped 7 bases and J dropped 6; count of bases not matched to a gene: 5. Germline V gene sequence: CDR1 MNHNS, CDR2 SASEGT. CDR3 size: 14 residues. This CDR3 is CASTWGLAANEQFF. In DNA form, the CDR3 reads TGTGCCAGCACATGGGGACTAGCGGCCAATGAGCAGTTCTTC.

For the CDR3, the DNA is TGTGCCAGCAGGATTGCGGGGAGCCCTGAGCAGTTCTTC. Amino acids: CASRIAGSPEQFF. The rearrangement uses TRBV7-2 and TRBJ2-1; tentative D call: TRBD2 (6 bases). V lost 6 bases and J 9 bases, leaving 15 bases between the germline ends. The length of the CDR3 is 13 residues. Germline CDR1 reads SGHTA; CDR2 reads FQGNSA. The full variable domain, with the rest looked up from reference TRBV7-2 and TRBJ2-1, is GAGVSQSPSNKVTEKGKDVELRCDPISGHTALYWYRQSLGQGLEFLIYFQGNSAPDKSGLPSDRFSAERTGGSVSTLTIQRTQQEDSAVYLCASRIAGSPEQFFGPGTRLTVL.

This sequence joins TRBV25-1 and TRBJ2-5, with 9 bases lining up with TRBD1. The CDR3 is 14 amino acids. Trimming at V came to 3 bases and at J to 7 bases, leaving 6 bases not matched to a gene. Germline V gene lookup returns CDR1 MGHDK and CDR2 SYGVNS. DNA of the CDR3: TGTGCCAGCAGTGAGACAGGGGGTTCGGGGACCCAGTACTTC. Residues: CASSETGGSGTQYF.

J is TRBJ2-5 and V is TRBV5-1, with a possible D match to TRBD1 (6 bases). The CDR3 has 17 residues. Germline lookup yields CDR1 SGHRS and CDR2 YFSETQ. Trimming left V 4 bases short and J 2 bases short, with 21 bases between. The DNA for the CDR3 is TGCGCCAGCAGCCCGTTAATTGGGACACAAGTACAAGAGACCCAGTACTTC. Its protein is CASSPLIGTQVQETQYF.

The sample holds a few counts of this clonotype. The chain uses TRBV12-3 or TRBV12-4 and TRBJ2-5; D gene unclear. V was clipped by 6 bases and J by 11 bases, with 16 bases between them. The CDR3 spans 12 residues. The CDR3 is CASSPGTTEQYF. The DNA of the CDR3 is TGTGCCAGCAGCCCCGGTACCACAGAGCAGTACTTC.

The V and J genes are TRBV27 and TRBJ2-1; no definite D call. V lost 4 bases and J 9 bases, leaving 28 bases between the germline ends. The CDR3 has 18 residues. The germline gives CDR1 MNHEY, CDR2 SMNVEV (reference sequence). CDR3 sequence (DNA): TGTGCCAGCAGTTACCGGCCCCCCGAATTACACTATAGCCGTGAGCAGTTCTTC. Translation gives CASSYRPPELHYSREQFF.

This clonotype was seen a handful of times. This chain joins TRBV7-3 and TRBJ2-1; D gene uncertain. The CDR3 runs to 11 residues. Trimming removed 0 bases at V and 10 bases at J, with 4 bases between. Looked up from germline, CDR1 is SGHTA and CDR2 is FQGTGA. The CDR3 here is CASSLTGEQFF. The CDR3 DNA is TGTGCCAGCAGCTTAACGGGAGAGCAGTTCTTC. The full variable domain, its missing parts supplied by reference TRBV7-3 and TRBJ2-1, is GAGVSQTPSNKVTEKGKYVELRCDPISGHTALYWYRQSLGQGPEFLIYFQGTGAADDSGLPNDRFFAVRPEGSVSTLKIQRTERGDSAVYLCASSLTGEQFFGPGTRLTVL.

This clonotype appeared a few times. V is TRBV7-9 and J is TRBJ2-7, with 9 nucleotides matching TRBD2. The CDR3 extends over 14 amino acids. With 5 bases clipped from V and 4 bases from J, the junction kept 6 bases outside the gene matches. Germline values: CDR1 SEHNR, CDR2 FQNEAQ (reference sequence). Here the CDR3 DNA reads TGTGCCAGCAGCCCAGCGGGGGGTATATACGAGCAGTACTTC. It translates to CASSPAGGIYEQYF.

This clonotype was recorded a few times. This chain uses TRBV6-6 with TRBJ1-1; D might be TRBD1 (5 bases). Germline lookup yields CDR1 MNHNY and CDR2 SVGAGI (reference sequence). The CDR3 has 14 amino acids. The V end lost 6 bases, the J end lost 0 bases, and 11 bases lay between the germline ends. Here the CDR3 reads CASRDNNMNTEAFF. As DNA, the CDR3 is TGTGCCAGCAGGGACAATAACATGAACACTGAAGCTTTCTTT.

V gene TRBV6-5 combines with J gene TRBJ2-1; D possibly corresponds to TRBD1 (5 bases). Germline assignment: CDR1 MNHEY and CDR2 SVGAGI. Trimming pared 5 bases from V and 12 bases from J, leaving 11 bases between. The CDR3 covers 11 residues. CDR3 DNA sequence: TGTGCCAGCAGTCCAGGGTGGCGGCAGTTCTTC. Protein product: CASSPGWRQFF.

V gene TRBV4-2 combines with J gene TRBJ2-7; 8 bases line up with TRBD1. Germline V gives CDR1 LGHNA, CDR2 YNFKEQ. There are 15 residues in the CDR3. Trimming took 0 bases from V and 3 from J; bases not matched to a gene: 4. CDR3 loop: CASSQEAGQVYEQYF. Here the CDR3 DNA reads TGTGCCAGCAGCCAAGAGGCGGGACAGGTCTACGAGCAGTACTTC.

The gene calls are TRBV20-1 and TRBJ2-2; 10 bases match TRBD1. The CDR3 sequence is 17 residues long. CDR1 and CDR2 from the germline V gene are DFQATT and SNEGSKA (reference sequence). Losses at the gene ends were 1 base for V and 2 bases for J; bases not matched to a gene: 7. CDR3 sequence (DNA): TGCAGTGCTAGAGTTCTAGGGACAGGGGCCAACACCGGGGAGCTGTTTTTT. Translated, it gives CSARVLGTGANTGELFF.

This rearrangement joins TRBV6-1 to TRBJ2-1, with 10 bases that match TRBD2. With 11 bases clipped from V and 4 bases from J, the junction kept 11 bases outside the gene matches. Germline V gives CDR1 MNHNS, CDR2 SASEGT. The CDR3 loop spans 15 amino acids. The CDR3: CASRLTSGSYNEQFF. CDR3 nucleotide sequence: TGTGCCTCTCGTCTGACTAGCGGGTCTTACAATGAGCAGTTCTTC.